This section outlines one T cell receptor (beta chain) sequence together with its context. The antigen is undetermined. This entry comes from a study of OX40 agonist ivuxolimab in advanced cancers. Overall study findings and caveats: The study found among the lowest clonal expansion in partial responders at 0.1-3.0 mg/kg.

The assay was immunoSEQ multiplex PCR, and TCRdb's table has in-frame clones only and misses some. This table has about 7,000 clones, roughly 70% appearing once. V gave up 3 bases and J gave up 7 bases; unmatched junction bases: 4. Germline CDR1 MNHEY, CDR2 SVGAGI. This CDR3 is 15 amino acids long. This clonotype was sampled from an adult with an advanced solid tumor such as melanoma, head and neck, liver or kidney cancer. Sequencing was performed on CD4+ or CD8+ T cells sorted from blood, taken in a trial of the OX40 agonist ivuxolimab. This chain connects TRBV6-5 to TRBJ1-4; 11 positions match TRBD1. The CDR3 coding sequence is TGTGCCAGCAGTTATCTGGGGACAGGGGGTGAAAAACTGTTTTTT. This sequence encodes CASSYLGTGGEKLFF.